This TCR beta chain was retrieved from a study of blood T cell repertoires in COVID-19. Turning to the study itself: Collection of acute and convalescent COVID-19 samples took place in the United States, Italy and Spain. T cells, B-cell-depleted T cells, or PBMCs provided the cDNA or gDNA that served as material.

The junction had 10 bases not matched to a gene; V was cut back by 6 bases and J by 2 bases. Germline loops: CDR1 MDHEN, CDR2 SYDVKM. This CDR3 comprises 16 residues. Original data processing: Using reference gene primer amplification, nucleated cell counts were estimated. Sequenced by immunoSEQ multiplex PCR; TCRdb stores in-frame clones only, minus some. V and J calls and clone size are given by that table; D and trimming were obtained from the DNA. The sample has about 88,000 clones; around 93% are singletons. The specimen sequenced was peripheral blood. The chain joins TRBV28 to TRBJ2-3, with 8 bases aligning to TRBD2. The receptor comes from a human donor with active COVID-19. The donor label of this sample is uncertain. CDR3 bases: TGTGCCAGCAGGGAGAGCGGGGGCCCTTACACAGATACGCAGTATTTT. Translated, it gives CASRESGGPYTDTQYF.